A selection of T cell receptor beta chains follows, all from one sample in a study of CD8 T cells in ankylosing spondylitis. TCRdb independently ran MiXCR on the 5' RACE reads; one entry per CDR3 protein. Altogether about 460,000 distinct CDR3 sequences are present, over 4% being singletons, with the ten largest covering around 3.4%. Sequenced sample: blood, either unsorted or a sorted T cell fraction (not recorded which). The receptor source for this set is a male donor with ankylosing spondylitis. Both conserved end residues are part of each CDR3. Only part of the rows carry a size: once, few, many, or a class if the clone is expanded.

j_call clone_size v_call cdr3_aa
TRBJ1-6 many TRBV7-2 CASSRDWSSYNSPLHF
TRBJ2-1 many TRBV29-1 CSGGGLAAYNEQFF
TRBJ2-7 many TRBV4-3 CASSQEGTWGYEQYF
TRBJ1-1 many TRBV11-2 CASSSTGTPNTEAFF
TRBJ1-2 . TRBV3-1 CASSPGSSYGYTF
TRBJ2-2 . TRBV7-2 CASSLTHTRDLFF
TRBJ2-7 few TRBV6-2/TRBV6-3 CASSYPLAGGPYEQYF
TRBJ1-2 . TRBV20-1 CSAYYRGGGYTF
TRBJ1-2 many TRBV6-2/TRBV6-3 CASRPMPDGFFNGYTF
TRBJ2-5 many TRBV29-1 CSVDSGATQETQYF
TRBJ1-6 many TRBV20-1 CSAPAGQFNSPLHF
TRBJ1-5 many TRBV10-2 CASGSSGVSNQPQHF
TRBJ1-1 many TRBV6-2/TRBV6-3 CASSDRGVAEAFF
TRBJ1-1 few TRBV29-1 CSVGGEWSSVNTEAFF
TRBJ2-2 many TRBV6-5 CASSYPSPGELFF
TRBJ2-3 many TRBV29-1 CSVEDPGLDTQYF
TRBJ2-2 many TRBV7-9 CASSWDRRAGELFF
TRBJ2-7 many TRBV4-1 CASSQSGTRSYEQYF
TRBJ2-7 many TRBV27 CASSSRQGGGYEQYF
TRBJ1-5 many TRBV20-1 CSARSYSNQPQHF
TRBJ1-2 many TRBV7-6 CASSFPRAGLYGYTF
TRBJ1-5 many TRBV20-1 CSANQGAGQPQHF
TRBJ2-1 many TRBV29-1 CSVDSTGRGNEQFF
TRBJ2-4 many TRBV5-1 CASTPGQLAGKGIQYF
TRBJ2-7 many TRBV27 CASSLSFRVYEQYF
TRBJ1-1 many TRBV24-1 CATSDSLRNTEAFF
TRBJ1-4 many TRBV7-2 CASSLERGLGEKLFF
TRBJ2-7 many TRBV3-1 CASSQLWTDEQYF
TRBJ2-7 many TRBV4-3 CASSQEKGGAGWAYEQYF
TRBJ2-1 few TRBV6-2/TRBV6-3 CASRSIPGQNNEQFF
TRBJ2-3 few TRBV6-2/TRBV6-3 CASSPGTSEADTQYF
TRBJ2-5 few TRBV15 CATSRGDRGPDETQYF
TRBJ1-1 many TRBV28 CASSSLEGTEAFF
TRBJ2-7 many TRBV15 CATSRKGYEQYF
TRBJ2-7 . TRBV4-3 CASSQGISSYEQYF
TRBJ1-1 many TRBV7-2 CASSVETGNTEAFF
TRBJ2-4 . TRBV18 CASSPPLAKNIQYF
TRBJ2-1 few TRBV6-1 CASSFGLAAYNEQFF
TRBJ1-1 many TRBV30 CAWRSAWMYRIAFF
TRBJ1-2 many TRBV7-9 CASSVRSAVYGYTF
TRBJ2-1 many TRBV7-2 CASSSLGRGSYNEQFF
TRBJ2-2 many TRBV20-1 CSARPPGTILTGELFF
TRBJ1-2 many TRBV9 CASSVGGGIVYGYTF
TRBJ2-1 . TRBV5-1 CASSFGLAGIYNEQFF
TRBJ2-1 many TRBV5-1 CASSLGEGPFGYNEQFF
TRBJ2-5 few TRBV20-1 CSALPFRTSGGRTTVTQYF
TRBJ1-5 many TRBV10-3 CAISERQLDNQPQHF
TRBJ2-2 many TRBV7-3 CASGRGSNTGELFF
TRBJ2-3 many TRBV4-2 CASSQVTETQYF